This T cell receptor beta chain appears in the sequencing data of a study of T cell responses to AZD1222 COVID-19 vaccine. Points on this clone: Its specificity is unknown.

Here immunoSEQ multiplex PCR was the method, and the copy in TCRdb shows in-frame clones only, minus some. The table records about 130,000 clones, roughly 93% of them present only once. Regarding the study as a whole: Reports indicate that nearly half of spike-specific TCRs are directed at unmutated variant regions. Clonal diversity may have been underestimated, and the donors were mostly white British, with more females than males. Along spike, vaccine-associated CD4 TCRs were found throughout, with dominance at 160-218 and 743-854. Just a handful of AZD1222 recipients were seropositive at baseline.

The sequence came from an adult in good health. The specimen was peripheral blood, collected on day 0 of AZD1222 vaccination.

Here the CDR3 DNA reads TGCAGTGCTAGTAGTTGGACAGGGGCAGAAAAACTGTTTTTT. Translation gives CSASSWTGAEKLFF. The V gene is TRBV20-1, the J gene TRBJ1-4, with 9 bases aligning to TRBD1. Germline CDR1 and CDR2: DFQATT and SNEGSKA (reference sequence). The trim removed 3 bases at V and 8 bases at J, leaving 7 bases unmatched. The CDR3 spans 14 residues.